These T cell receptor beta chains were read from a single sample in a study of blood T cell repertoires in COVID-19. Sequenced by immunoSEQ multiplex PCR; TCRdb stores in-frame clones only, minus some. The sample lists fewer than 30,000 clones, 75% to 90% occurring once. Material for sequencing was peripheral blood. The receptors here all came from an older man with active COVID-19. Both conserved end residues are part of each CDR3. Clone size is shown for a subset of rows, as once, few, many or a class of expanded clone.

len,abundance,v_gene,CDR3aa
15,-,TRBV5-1,CASSEFGGENQPQHF
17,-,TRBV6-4,CARRRGGENTSTDTQYF
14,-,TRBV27,CASRLAGVYNEQFF
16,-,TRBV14,CASSRLGGAGYNEQFF
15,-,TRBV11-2,CASSRDSTTNEKLFF
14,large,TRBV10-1,CASNFRGRVYGYTF
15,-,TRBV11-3,CASSLDQGLNTEAFF
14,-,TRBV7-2,CASGGQGFTGELFF
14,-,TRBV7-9,CASSFRDSSYEQYF
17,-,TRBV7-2,CASSLTSGGALGNEQFF
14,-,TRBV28,CASSRPQGSLEQYF
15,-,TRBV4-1,CASSRTGGVGDTQYF
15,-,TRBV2,CASSELGARQETQYF
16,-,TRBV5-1,CASSLDSLAGVYEQYF
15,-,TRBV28,CASSFVGQGRHEQFF
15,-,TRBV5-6,CASSLNRGRNQPQHF
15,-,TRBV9,CASSVVAGAYNEQFF
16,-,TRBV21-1,CASSKEEGPSTDTQYF
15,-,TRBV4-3,CASSQDGTGNEKLFF
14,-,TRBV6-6,CASSAGTGIGEQYF
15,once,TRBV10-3,CAISDPNDTGYEQYF
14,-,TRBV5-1,CASSSTGPTDGYTF
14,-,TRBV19,CASSPGQDNSPLHF
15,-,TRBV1,CTSSDRESGNQPQHF
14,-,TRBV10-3,CAISEVQNTGELFF
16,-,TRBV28,CASSFSGRGTNTEAFF
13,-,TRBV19,CASSTSWRDEQFF
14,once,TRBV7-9,CASTNWDLNTEAFF
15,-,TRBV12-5,CASGLVQGVPYEQYF
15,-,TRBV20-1,CSASRAGTNTGELFF
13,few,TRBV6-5,CASIGTSGYEQYF
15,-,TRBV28,CATDRGTRGPGELFF
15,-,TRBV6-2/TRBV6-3,CASSYRRDSGNTIYF
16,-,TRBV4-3,CASSQSRGVGTDTQYF
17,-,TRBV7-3,CASSLISSAGGFYGYTF
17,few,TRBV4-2,CASSRKDHGGAGETQYF
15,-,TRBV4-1,CASSRQASGNSPLHF
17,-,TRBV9,CASSVQPGTAAKSTIYF
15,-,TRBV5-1,CASSISGGDTDTQYF
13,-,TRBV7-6,CASSFGLAYEQYF
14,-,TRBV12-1,CASSWGLVDSPLHF
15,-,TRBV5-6,CASSLVRGGGETQYF
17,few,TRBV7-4,CASSLEAGDYSNQPQHF
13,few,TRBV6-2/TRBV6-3,CASSYYRATEAFF
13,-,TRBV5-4,CASSLSGGYGYTF
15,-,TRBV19,CASSIVDWPNSPLHF
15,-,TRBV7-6,CASSQLNPQWETQYF
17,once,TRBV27,CASSSFTGGRTYNEQFF